These T cell receptor beta chains were read from a single sample in a study of breast tumors, draining lymph nodes, adjacent tissues. MiXCR, applied by TCRdb to the multiplex PCR reads, yields one record per CDR3 protein. The sample includes roughly 80,000 distinct CDR3 sequences, about 21% of them seen just once. Sequenced: axillary lymph node tissue. These receptors came from a female donor with breast cancer. Some clones in this sample may be carry-over from other donors' samples. Both conserved end residues are part of each CDR3. Clone size is not always given. Where it is, it says once, few, many or a class for expanded clones.

>many|TRBV19
CASSRDSSNQPQHF
>.|TRBV19
CASTPPGQLGANVLTF
>.|TRBV28
CASSSDRTGARSPLHF
>many|TRBV20-1
CSARTSGRSYNEQFF
>many|TRBV5-1
CASSSGLAGSYNEQFF
>many|TRBV7-9
CASSLQETDTQYF
>many|TRBV7-9
CASSMPRGSSTDTQYF
>.|TRBV3-1
CASSLAGGASTDTQYF
>few|TRBV24-1
CATSAVGNTEAFF
>many|TRBV9
CASSVGRERRRTGELFF
>many|TRBV4-2
CASSHQARDDEQYF
>many|TRBV12-5
CASRTSGSADTQYF
>.|TRBV5-1
CASSLFSNTEAFF
>many|TRBV2
CASSEWDEQFF
>many|TRBV12-3/TRBV12-4
CASSSGQVTYNEQFF
>.|TRBV5-1
CAGSLAKDTLAKNIQYF
>many|TRBV6-5
CASSYGEAYEQYF
>few|TRBV19
CASSIDRENQPQHF
>many|TRBV5-5
CASSPGGYYEQYF
>.|TRBV28
CASSPGTSGNSPLHF
>many|TRBV5-1
CASSSGTGGPDTQYF
>few|TRBV7-2
CASSMSVAGPYNEQFF
>.|TRBV4-2
CVSSQDVGHGGHTF
>many|TRBV15
CATSRDKSRGNQPQHF
>many|TRBV7-3
CASSPQAWTPQFF
>.|TRBV5-5
CASSPGPGGNQPQHF
>many|TRBV29-1
CSVEGQGRNGYTF
>many|TRBV11-1
CASSPPLAGAGVDTQYF
>many|TRBV10-3
CAILPTSGVYNEQFF
>.|TRBV4-2
CASSQRQGAGNTIYF
>many|TRBV9
CASSVSPSTDTQYF
>many|TRBV20-1
CSARAPLSGNSYEQYF
>many|TRBV7-2
CASSHDLTRGHEQFF
>many|TRBV9
CASSVGLAGGGGGEQFF
>many|TRBV5-1
CASSLRGSGNTIYF
>many|TRBV7-9
CASSLGTGHQPQHF
>.|TRBV7-9
CASSLAGARSGTGTEKLFF
>few|TRBV3-1
CASSPPGLGNEQFF
>many|TRBV12-3/TRBV12-4
CASSRLAGARNTGELFF
>few|TRBV30
CAWSVHVTDTQYF
>many|TRBV6-5
CASRPGLTYNEQFF
>many|TRBV7-2
CASSYRVQETQYF
>.|TRBV27
CASSRFARDREQGEQFF
>many|TRBV10-2
CASSESGDETLVDEQFF
>many|TRBV6-2/TRBV6-3
CASSPTGDPSSYNEQFF
>many|TRBV20-1
CSASRGRREETQYF